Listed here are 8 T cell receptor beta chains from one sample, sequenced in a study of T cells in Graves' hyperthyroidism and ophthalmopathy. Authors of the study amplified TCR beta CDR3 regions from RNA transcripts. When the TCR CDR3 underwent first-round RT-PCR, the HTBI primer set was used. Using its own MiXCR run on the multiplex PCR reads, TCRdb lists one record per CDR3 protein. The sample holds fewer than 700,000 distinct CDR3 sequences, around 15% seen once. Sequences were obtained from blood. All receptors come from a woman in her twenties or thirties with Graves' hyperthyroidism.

This chain's CDR3 is CASSPVRGGKRGTYEQYF. In nucleotides, the CDR3 is TGTGCCAGCAGCCCGGTCAGGGGTGGAAAGCGGGGAACCTACGAGCAGTACTTC. J is TRBJ2-7 and V is TRBV12-3 or TRBV12-4; D might be TRBD2 (7 bases). Between the trimmed V and J ends, which lost 6 bases and 2 bases, there was a span of 26 bases. The CDR3 sequence is 18 residues long.

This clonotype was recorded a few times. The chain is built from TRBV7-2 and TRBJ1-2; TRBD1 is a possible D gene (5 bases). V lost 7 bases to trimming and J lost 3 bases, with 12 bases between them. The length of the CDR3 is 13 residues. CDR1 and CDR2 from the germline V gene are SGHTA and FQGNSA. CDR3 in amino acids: CASKPQGDYGYTF. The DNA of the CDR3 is TGTGCCAGCAAACCCCAAGGGGACTATGGCTACACCTTC.

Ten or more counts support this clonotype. Written as DNA, the CDR3 is TGTGCCAGCAGCCAAGACGCGGGAGGGCCAGAGTATTTT. Translating gives CASSQDAGGPEYF. The chain uses TRBV3-1 and TRBJ2-3; 9 positions agree with TRBD2. From germline, CDR1 is LGHDT and CDR2 YNNKEL (reference sequence). The CDR3 loop spans 13 amino acids. J lost 13 bases, V lost 0 bases, and 5 bases had no gene match.

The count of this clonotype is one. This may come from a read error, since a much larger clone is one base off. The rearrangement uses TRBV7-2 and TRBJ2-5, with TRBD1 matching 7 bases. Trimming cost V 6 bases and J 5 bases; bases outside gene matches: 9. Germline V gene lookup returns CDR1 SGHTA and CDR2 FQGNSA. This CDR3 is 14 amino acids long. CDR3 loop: CASSGRGQTETQYF. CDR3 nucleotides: TGTGCCAGCAGTGGTAGGGGGCAGACGGAGACCCAGTACTTC.

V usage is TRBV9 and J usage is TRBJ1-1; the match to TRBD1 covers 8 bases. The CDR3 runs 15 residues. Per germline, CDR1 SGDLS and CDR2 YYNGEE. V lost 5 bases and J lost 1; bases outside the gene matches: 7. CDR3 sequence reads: CASSASQGANTEAFF. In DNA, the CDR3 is TGTGCCAGCAGTGCTAGTCAGGGGGCGAACACTGAAGCTTTCTTT.

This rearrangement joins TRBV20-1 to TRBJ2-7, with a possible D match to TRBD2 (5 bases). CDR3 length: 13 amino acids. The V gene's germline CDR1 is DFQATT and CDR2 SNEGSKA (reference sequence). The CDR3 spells CSHCGLISYEQYF. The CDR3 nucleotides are TGCAGCCACTGCGGGTTGATCTCCTACGAGCAGTACTTC.

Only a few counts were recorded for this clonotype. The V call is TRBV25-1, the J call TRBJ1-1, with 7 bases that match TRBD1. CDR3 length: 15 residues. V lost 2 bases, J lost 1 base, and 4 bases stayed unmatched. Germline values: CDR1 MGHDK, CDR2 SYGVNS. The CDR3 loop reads CASSEPRTGNTEAFF. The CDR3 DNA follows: TGTGCCAGCAGTGAACCCCGGACAGGGAACACTGAAGCTTTCTTT.

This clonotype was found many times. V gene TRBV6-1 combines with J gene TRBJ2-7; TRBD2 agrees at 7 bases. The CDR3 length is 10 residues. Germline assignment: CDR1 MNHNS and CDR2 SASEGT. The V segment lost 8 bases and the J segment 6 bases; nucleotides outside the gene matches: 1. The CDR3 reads CASGEGEQYF. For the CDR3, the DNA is TGTGCCAGCGGGGAGGGCGAGCAGTACTTC.